This TCR beta chain stems from a study of identical twins. TCRdb analysed the 5' RACE reads with MiXCR anew, one entry per CDR3 protein. This sample carries about 890,000 distinct CDR3 sequences, about 12% of them seen once, and the ten largest clones take around 1.5%. This clonotype was seen more than once but under ten times. The same data also contributed to another study, on yellow fever vaccine responses in identical twins.

Source material: PBMCs. This receptor was identified in a woman between 18 and 29 years old in good health.

The CDR3 loop reads CASSLGQGTLSNEKLFF. DNA for the CDR3: TGCGCCAGCAGCTTGGGACAGGGGACATTATCAAATGAAAAACTGTTTTTT. The chain is built from TRBV5-1 and TRBJ1-4, with 8 bases lining up with TRBD1. Trimming took 0 bases from V and 5 from J; bases not matched to a gene: 9. The CDR3 covers 17 residues. Germline CDR1 reads SGHRS; CDR2 reads YFSETQ.